The source of this T cell receptor (beta chain) is a study of T cells in Graves' hyperthyroidism and ophthalmopathy. This clonotype was observed many times. The source material, RNA transcripts, was used to amplify TCR beta CDR3 regions. Carried out on the TCR CDR3, a first-round RT-PCR used the HTBI primer set. MiXCR, applied by TCRdb to the multiplex PCR reads, yields one record per CDR3 protein. The top ten hold more than 30% of the sample, which has 280,000 or so distinct CDR3 sequences, 12% to 15% seen once. V shed 6 bases and J shed 3 bases, with 6 bases lying between them. Germline CDR1 reads SNHLY; CDR2 reads FYNNEI. The CDR3 is made up of 12 amino acids.

The J gene is TRBJ2-1, the V gene TRBV2; D might be TRBD1 (6 bases). This sequence was found in a woman aged 45-65 years with Graves' hyperthyroidism that later progressed to Graves' ophthalmopathy. The specimen sequenced was blood. The CDR3 region has the DNA TGTGCCAGCAGAGGGGGCTACAATGAGCAGTTCTTC. Encoded protein: CASRGGYNEQFF. The entire variable domain, with the rest obtained from reference TRBV2 and TRBJ2-1, is as follows: EPEVTQTPSHQVTQMGQEVILRCVPISNHLYFYWYRQILGQKVEFLVSFYNNEISEKSEIFDDQFSVERPDGSNFTLKIRSTKLEDSAMYFCASRGGYNEQFFGPGTRLTVL.